These T cell receptor beta chains were read from a single sample in a study of early T cells in non-severe SARS-CoV-2 infection. TCRdb independently ran MiXCR on the 5' RACE reads; one entry per CDR3 protein. Of tens of thousands of distinct CDR3 sequences listed, roughly 9% are singletons. The sequencing input was whole blood. The origin of the receptors is an adult who was a healthcare worker with PCR-confirmed SARS-CoV-2 infection or an uninfected control (not recorded which). Each CDR3 is given with its conserved first and last residue. D genes are given only for firm matches. Clone size is stated in some rows and not others, as once, few, many or a class when expanded.

v_gene: TRBV19
j_gene: TRBJ2-7
d_gene: TRBD1
abundance: NA
CDR3aa: CASSMGQATYEQYF
CDR3nt: TGTGCCAGTAGTATGGGACAGGCAACCTACGAGCAGTACTTC

v_gene: TRBV11-1
j_gene: TRBJ2-5
d_gene: NA
abundance: NA
CDR3aa: CASSLDSALGETQYF
CDR3nt: TGTGCCAGCAGCTTAGACTCTGCTCTCGGAGAGACCCAGTACTTC

v_gene: TRBV20-1
j_gene: TRBJ2-7
d_gene: NA
abundance: many
CDR3aa: CSALKVGLEDEQYF
CDR3nt: TGCAGTGCTCTTAAGGTGGGGTTAGAGGACGAGCAGTACTTC

v_gene: TRBV3-1
j_gene: TRBJ2-2
d_gene: TRBD1
abundance: NA
CDR3aa: CASSPGQVITNTGELFF
CDR3nt: TGTGCCAGCAGCCCGGGACAGGTGATTACGAACACCGGGGAGCTGTTTTTT

v_gene: TRBV20-1
j_gene: TRBJ2-7
d_gene: TRBD1
abundance: NA
CDR3aa: CSASRQGASYEQYF
CDR3nt: TGCAGTGCGTCCCGACAGGGGGCCTCCTACGAGCAGTACTTC

v_gene: TRBV18
j_gene: TRBJ2-5
d_gene: NA
abundance: many
CDR3aa: CASSPYQETQYF
CDR3nt: TGTGCCAGCTCACCATACCAAGAGACCCAGTACTTC

v_gene: TRBV20-1
j_gene: TRBJ2-2
d_gene: NA
abundance: NA
CDR3aa: CSASPLGQGANTGELFF
CDR3nt: TGCAGTGCTAGTCCATTAGGGCAGGGAGCAAACACCGGGGAGCTGTTTTTT

v_gene: TRBV30
j_gene: TRBJ2-6
d_gene: NA
abundance: NA
CDR3aa: CAWSRTGGANVLTF
CDR3nt: TGTGCCTGGTCCAGAACCGGAGGGGCCAACGTCCTGACTTTC

v_gene: TRBV5-1
j_gene: TRBJ2-1
d_gene: TRBD2
abundance: few
CDR3aa: CASSGTSGVTDNEQFF
CDR3nt: TGCGCCAGCAGCGGTACAAGCGGGGTGACTGACAATGAGCAGTTCTTC

v_gene: TRBV19
j_gene: TRBJ2-4
d_gene: TRBD2
abundance: few
CDR3aa: CASSSGGATKNIQYF
CDR3nt: TGTGCCAGTAGTAGCGGGGGGGCGACCAAAAACATTCAGTACTTC

v_gene: TRBV11-2
j_gene: TRBJ2-2
d_gene: NA
abundance: NA
CDR3aa: CASSLVVTVTGELFF
CDR3nt: TGTGCCAGCAGCTTAGTGGTCACGGTGACCGGGGAGCTGTTTTTT

v_gene: TRBV12-5
j_gene: TRBJ2-7
d_gene: TRBD1
abundance: many
CDR3aa: CASGFGQGVDEQYF
CDR3nt: TGTGCTAGTGGTTTTGGGCAGGGGGTAGACGAGCAGTACTTC

v_gene: TRBV9
j_gene: TRBJ2-3
d_gene: NA
abundance: many
CDR3aa: CASSVDSSTDTQYF
CDR3nt: TGTGCCAGCAGCGTAGACTCTAGCACAGATACGCAGTATTTT

v_gene: TRBV30
j_gene: TRBJ1-5
d_gene: TRBD1
abundance: many
CDR3aa: CAWGRQGAWQPQHF
CDR3nt: TGTGCCTGGGGACGACAGGGGGCATGGCAGCCCCAGCATTTT

v_gene: TRBV29-1
j_gene: TRBJ2-7
d_gene: NA
abundance: few
CDR3aa: CSVGTEYEQYF
CDR3nt: TGCAGCGTAGGGACTGAATACGAGCAGTACTTC